This is a list of T cell receptor beta chains from one sample in a study of cytomegalovirus exposure and HLA in healthy donors. Measured with immunoSEQ multiplex PCR; TCRdb has only the in-frame clones, and not every one. The sample carries roughly 190,000 clones, around a tenth recorded once. Sequencing was done on a sample of PBMCs. The receptors here all came from a woman under 40 in good health and CMV-seropositive. Both conserved end residues are part of each CDR3. A D gene is named only where the DNA matches it firmly. Clone size is stated in some rows and not others, as once, few, many or a class when expanded.

>.|TRBJ2-5|few|TRBV15
TGTGCCACCAGCAGAGTTGCCCGGACAAGGGTCCAAGAGACCCAGTACTTC
CATSRVARTRVQETQYF
>.|TRBJ1-2|few|TRBV27
TGTGCCAGCAGTTTAGGGGCCAGGTCCTATGGCTACACCTTC
CASSLGARSYGYTF
>.|TRBJ2-3|.|TRBV7-9
TGTGCCAGCAGCTTAGAGTCTCCCTACACAGATACGCAGTATTTT
CASSLESPYTDTQYF
>TRBD2|TRBJ2-1|.|TRBV6-5
TGTGCCAGCGGCTTTAGCGGGAGATCCTACAATGAGCAGTTCTTC
CASGFSGRSYNEQFF
>TRBD2|TRBJ2-5|.|TRBV4-1
TGCGCCAGCAAGGGGACTAGCGGCCAGACCCAGTACTTC
CASKGTSGQTQYF
>TRBD1|TRBJ2-7|few|TRBV27
TGTGCCAGCAGACCGACAGGGGAAGGCTACGAGCAGTACTTC
CASRPTGEGYEQYF
>.|TRBJ1-1|.|TRBV6-6
TGTGCCAGCAGTCGACACCCCTTGAACACTGAAGCTTTCTTT
CASSRHPLNTEAFF
>TRBD1|TRBJ1-4|.|TRBV6-5
TGTGCCAGCAGTACGGACAGGGGGGGAGAAAAACTGTTTTTT
CASSTDRGGEKLFF
>.|TRBJ1-2|few|TRBV27
TGTGCCAGCAGTTCGGGTATTGGCTACACCTTC
CASSSGIGYTF
>TRBD1|TRBJ2-5|.|TRBV7-2
TGTGCCAGCAGCTTTTATGGACAGGGCCAAGAGACCCAGTACTTC
CASSFYGQGQETQYF
>TRBD1|TRBJ1-5|once|TRBV6-1
TGTGCCAGCAGTGAAGGGACAGGGTTTAGCAATCAGCCCCAGCATTTT
CASSEGTGFSNQPQHF
>TRBD2|TRBJ2-2|.|TRBV7-2
TGTGCCAGCAGCTACGCGGGAGGGTTGGGGACCGGGGAGCTGTTTTTT
CASSYAGGLGTGELFF
>.|TRBJ2-1|few|TRBV27
TGTGCCAGCAGTTTACTGGTTGGGGGCGATGAGCAGTTCTTC
CASSLLVGGDEQFF
>TRBD1|TRBJ2-3|.|TRBV7-9
TGTGCCAGCAGCCCCGGACAGGGTATCACAGATACGCAGTATTTT
CASSPGQGITDTQYF
>TRBD1|TRBJ2-2|few|TRBV29-1
TGCAGCGTTGAAGAGAAGGACAGGGCGAACACCGGGGAGCTGTTTTTT
CSVEEKDRANTGELFF
>.|TRBJ2-7|.|TRBV5-1
TGCGCCAGCAGCTTGAGCGGGCAGTCTCAGTCAGAGCAGTACTTC
CASSLSGQSQSEQYF
>.|TRBJ2-3|.|TRBV4-1
TGCGCCAGCAGCCAAGACTACAGCACAGATACGCAGTATTTT
CASSQDYSTDTQYF
>TRBD2|TRBJ2-7|few|TRBV7-2
TGTGCCAGCAGCTTAGTTCGGGGGAGGGCCGCCGAGCAGTACTTC
CASSLVRGRAAEQYF
>.|TRBJ2-1|.|TRBV4-1
TGCGCCAGCAGCCCAGGGGCAGACAATGAGCAGTTCTTC
CASSPGADNEQFF
>TRBD1|TRBJ2-7|.|TRBV7-9
TGTGCCAGCAGCTTAACAGGGGTAACTTACGAGCAGTACTTC
CASSLTGVTYEQYF
>.|TRBJ1-1|few|TRBV30
TGTGCCTGGAGTCCTCAGGGGTTGGGGACTGAAGCTTTCTTT
CAWSPQGLGTEAFF
>TRBD1|TRBJ2-3|few|TRBV5-1
TGCGCCAGCGGACCGGGACAGGGGACCACAGATACGCAGTATTTT
CASGPGQGTTDTQYF
>TRBD1|TRBJ2-2|few|TRBV11-1
TGTGCCAGCAGCTTAGAAGGGACAGGCGGGAACACCGGGGAGCTGTTTTTT
CASSLEGTGGNTGELFF
>.|TRBJ1-1|few|TRBV19
TGTGCCAGTAGTATCTCGGGGGGCAGGAACACTGAAGCTTTCTTT
CASSISGGRNTEAFF
>TRBD2|TRBJ2-3|.|TRBV5-1
TGCGCCAGCAGCTTGGAGGGACTAGGATCCACAGATACGCAGTATTTT
CASSLEGLGSTDTQYF
>TRBD1|TRBJ1-2|.|TRBV19
TGTGCCAGTAGTATGGGGACAGGGGGCCGCGGCTACACCTTC
CASSMGTGGRGYTF
>TRBD1|TRBJ1-4|few|TRBV5-4
TGTGCCAGCAGCTCCGGGACAGGGCTCGGGGCACGGGAAAAACTGTTTTTT
CASSSGTGLGAREKLFF
>.|TRBJ2-1|few|TRBV9
TGTGCCAGCAGCCCGCGGGCGGACTCCTACAATGAGCAGTTCTTC
CASSPRADSYNEQFF
>.|TRBJ1-2|.|TRBV4-1
TGCGCCAGCAGCTTCCCCGGGGACTATGGCTACACCTTC
CASSFPGDYGYTF
>TRBD1|TRBJ1-1|.|TRBV4-1
TGCGCCAGCAGCCAAGATGGAAGGACAGGTCCAGCTTTCTTT
CASSQDGRTGPAFF
>.|TRBJ2-3|.|TRBV13
TGTGCCAGCAGCGCAAGACTAGACCGTATAGGGTATACGCAGTATTTT
CASSARLDRIGYTQYF
>.|TRBJ1-3|few|TRBV6-5
TGTGCTAGCGGACAATACGGAAACACCATATATTTT
CASGQYGNTIYF
>.|TRBJ2-3|.|TRBV5-1
TGCGCCAGCAGCCCGTACGTTGGGGGGAGCACAGATACGCAGTATTTT
CASSPYVGGSTDTQYF
>TRBD2|TRBJ2-2|.|TRBV11-2
TGTGCCAGCAGCTTCCCTAGCGGGATGAACACCGGGGAGCTGTTTTTT
CASSFPSGMNTGELFF
>.|TRBJ1-2|few|TRBV27
TGTGCCAGCAGTTTAATCAGGGGCGGTGGCTACACCTTC
CASSLIRGGGYTF
>.|TRBJ1-2|once|TRBV4-1
TGCGCCAGCAGCCAAGATATTCGGGCAGGGGATGGCTACACCTTC
CASSQDIRAGDGYTF
>TRBD2|TRBJ2-1|few|TRBV14
TGTGCCAGCAGCCAATGGCTAGCGGGAAACAATGAGCAGTTCTTC
CASSQWLAGNNEQFF
>TRBD2|TRBJ2-7|.|TRBV19
TGTGCCAGTAGCTCTAAACTAGCGGGAGGCGACGAGCAGTACTTC
CASSSKLAGGDEQYF
>.|TRBJ2-7|.|TRBV4-1
TGCGCCAGCAGCCAACTCACCACAGGATCCTACGAGCAGTACTTC
CASSQLTTGSYEQYF
>TRBD1|TRBJ2-7|.|TRBV7-8
TGTGCCAGCAGCTCATACCGGGACAGGGCAGAGCAGTACTTC
CASSSYRDRAEQYF
>.|TRBJ2-5|.|TRBV2
TGTGCCAGCAGTGATATGGGGGCTGGGCAAGAGACCCAGTACTTC
CASSDMGAGQETQYF
>TRBD2|TRBJ2-5|.|TRBV5-6
TGTGCCAGCAGCCCGCCATGGACTAGCGGGCACCCCCAAGAGACCCAGTACTTC
CASSPPWTSGHPQETQYF
>TRBD1|TRBJ2-1|.|TRBV27
TGTGCCAGCAGCCCCGCCGGACAGGGCCGGAATGAGCAGTTCTTC
CASSPAGQGRNEQFF
>TRBD1|TRBJ2-7|.|TRBV7-9
TGTGCCAGCAGCGCATTGACTGGACAGGCACCCTACGAGCAGTACTTC
CASSALTGQAPYEQYF
>.|TRBJ1-5|few|TRBV7-8
TGTGCCAGCACCACGAGTTATCAGCCCCAGCATTTT
CASTTSYQPQHF
>.|TRBJ1-1|.|TRBV6-6
TGTGCCAGCAGTCGACGGGGTGTGGAAGCTTTCTTT
CASSRRGVEAFF
>.|TRBJ2-4|.|TRBV4-1
TGCGCGAGCAGCCAAGCGACACGTCTAGCCAAAAACATTCAGTACTTC
CASSQATRLAKNIQYF
>TRBD2|TRBJ2-1|.|TRBV2
TGTGCCAGCAGTGCTGGCGGGAGCTCCTACAATGAGCAGTTCTTC
CASSAGGSSYNEQFF
>.|TRBJ2-5|.|TRBV5-5
TGTGCCAGCAGGCGACAGCAACTCCAAGAGACCCAGTACTTC
CASRRQQLQETQYF